This T cell receptor beta chain is from a study of breast tumors, draining lymph nodes, adjacent tissues. The study, taken as a whole, reports: Tumor TCR diversity was below lymph nodes but above nontumor tissue. Most tumor T cells seemingly derive from lymph node, then expand in tumor.

TCRdb passed the multiplex PCR reads through MiXCR, listing each CDR3 protein once. The sample includes around 230,000 distinct CDR3 sequences, about 32% of them seen just once. CDR3 length: 15 residues. V lost 4 bases, J lost 3 bases, and 15 bases lay in between. Germline CDR1 reads LGHNA; CDR2 reads YSLEER. To note about this clonotype: What it binds is not known.

Axillary draining lymph nodes of breast cancer patients supplied the node samples. The TCR sequence derives from a female donor with breast cancer. Some clones in this sample may be carry-over from other donors' samples. The genes are TRBV4-3 and TRBJ1-2; D not resolved. Sequenced: axillary lymph node tissue. The CDR3 DNA sequence: TGCGCCAGCAGCCTCCAACTAGCGGGAGACTATGGCTACACCTTC. The encoded protein is CASSLQLAGDYGYTF.